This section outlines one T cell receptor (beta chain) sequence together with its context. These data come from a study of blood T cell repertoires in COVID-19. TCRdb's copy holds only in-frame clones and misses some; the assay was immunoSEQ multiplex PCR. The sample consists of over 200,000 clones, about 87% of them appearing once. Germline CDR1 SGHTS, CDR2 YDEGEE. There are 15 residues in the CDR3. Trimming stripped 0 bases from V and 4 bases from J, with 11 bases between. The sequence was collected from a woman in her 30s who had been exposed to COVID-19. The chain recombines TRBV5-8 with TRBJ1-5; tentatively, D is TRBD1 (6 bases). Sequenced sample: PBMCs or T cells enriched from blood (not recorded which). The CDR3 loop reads CASSLGDIINQPQHF. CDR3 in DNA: TGTGCCAGCAGCTTGGGGGACATCATAAATCAGCCCCAGCATTTT.